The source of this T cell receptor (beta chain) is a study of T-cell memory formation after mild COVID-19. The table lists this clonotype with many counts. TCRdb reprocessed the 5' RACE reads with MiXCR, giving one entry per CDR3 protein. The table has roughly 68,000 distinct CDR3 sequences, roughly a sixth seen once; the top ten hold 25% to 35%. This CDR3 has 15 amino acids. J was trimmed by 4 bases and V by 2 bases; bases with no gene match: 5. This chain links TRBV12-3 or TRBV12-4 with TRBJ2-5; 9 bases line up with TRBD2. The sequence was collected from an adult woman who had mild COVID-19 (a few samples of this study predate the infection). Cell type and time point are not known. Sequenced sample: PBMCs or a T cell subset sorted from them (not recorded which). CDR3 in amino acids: CASSLSSGSGETQYF. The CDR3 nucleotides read TGTGCCAGCAGTTTAAGTAGCGGGAGCGGAGAGACCCAGTACTTC.